The clone carrying this T cell receptor (beta chain) has only a few counts. Its antigen is unknown. The data derive from a study of T cell repertoires in cytomegalovirus infection. The overall study: The public TCR beta signatures pointed to both CMV infection and matching HLA type.

Germline V gives CDR1 MNHEY, CDR2 SMNVEV (reference sequence). V shed 4 bases and J 0 bases; nucleotides not matched to a gene: 6. The CDR3 runs to 16 residues. Regarding the study as a whole: The study identified carriers of CMV plus the relevant HLA from cumulative public TCR beta family frequency. HLA-C-restricted CMV-specific TCR beta clonotypes prevailed in the ex vivo response.

TCRdb re-derived calls from the reads in MiXCR, one entry per CDR3 protein. Of approximately 750,000 distinct CDR3 sequences listed, about a third are singletons. This sequence was found in a human donor in good health (CMV status not recorded). Some clones in this sample may be carry-over from other donors' samples. Specimen: PBMCs. This sequence joins TRBV27 and TRBJ1-5; 7 bases align to TRBD1. CDR3 DNA: TGTGCCAGCAGTTCTACAGGGGAACGTAGCAATCAGCCCCAGCATTTT. Its protein is CASSSTGERSNQPQHF.